The rows below give T cell receptor beta chains drawn from one sample of a study of OX40 agonist ivuxolimab in advanced cancers. This table comes from immunoSEQ multiplex PCR, and its TCRdb copy is limited to in-frame clones, with some not included. The sample lists tens of thousands of clones; around 94% were seen once. The specimen was CD4+ or CD8+ T cells sorted from blood, collected in a trial of the OX40 agonist ivuxolimab. Source of these receptors: an adult with an advanced solid tumor such as melanoma, head and neck, liver or kidney cancer. The CDR3 runs from the conserved cysteine through the conserved F or W. D genes are given only for firm matches. The size entry is marked missing in some rows and otherwise reads once, few, many or a size class.

once	TRBD1	TRBV5-1	14	TRBJ2-7	CASSLTGGPHEQYF	TGCGCCAGCAGCTTAACAGGGGGCCCCCACGAGCAGTACTTC
once	NA	TRBV23-1	18	TRBJ2-1	CASSQLGVGSRSYNEQFF	TGCGCCAGCAGTCAATTGGGGGTAGGCAGCCGCTCCTACAATGAGCAGTTCTTC
NA	NA	TRBV11-3	13	TRBJ1-1	CASSPSGSTEAFF	TGTGCCAGCAGCCCCTCAGGGAGCACTGAAGCTTTCTTT
NA	NA	TRBV27	13	TRBJ2-1	CASKFSSYNEQFF	TGTGCCAGCAAATTCAGCTCCTACAATGAGCAGTTCTTC
NA	NA	TRBV2	11	TRBJ2-5	CASKQQGTQYF	TGTGCCAGCAAACAGCAAGGGACCCAGTACTTC
NA	TRBD2	TRBV27	15	TRBJ2-7	CASSLSLAGTYEQYF	TGTGCCAGCAGTTTATCGCTAGCGGGAACCTACGAGCAGTACTTC
NA	NA	TRBV19	16	TRBJ2-2	CASSTFGTGNTGELFF	TGTGCCAGCTCAACCTTCGGAACGGGGAACACCGGGGAGCTGTTTTTT
few	NA	TRBV25-1	11	TRBJ2-1	CATFKLNEQFF	TGTGCCACTTTTAAACTAAATGAGCAGTTCTTC
NA	NA	TRBV6-5	13	TRBJ2-7	CASSYSSYYEQYF	TGTGCCAGCAGTTACTCCTCTTATTACGAGCAGTACTTC
NA	TRBD2	TRBV4-2	18	TRBJ2-3	CASSQAPGEAGVEDTQYF	TGTGCCAGCAGCCAAGCCCCTGGGGAAGCGGGAGTGGAAGATACGCAGTATTTT
NA	TRBD2	TRBV7-8	14	TRBJ2-7	CASSLWSGAYEQYF	TGTGCCAGCAGCCTTTGGAGCGGGGCCTACGAGCAGTACTTC